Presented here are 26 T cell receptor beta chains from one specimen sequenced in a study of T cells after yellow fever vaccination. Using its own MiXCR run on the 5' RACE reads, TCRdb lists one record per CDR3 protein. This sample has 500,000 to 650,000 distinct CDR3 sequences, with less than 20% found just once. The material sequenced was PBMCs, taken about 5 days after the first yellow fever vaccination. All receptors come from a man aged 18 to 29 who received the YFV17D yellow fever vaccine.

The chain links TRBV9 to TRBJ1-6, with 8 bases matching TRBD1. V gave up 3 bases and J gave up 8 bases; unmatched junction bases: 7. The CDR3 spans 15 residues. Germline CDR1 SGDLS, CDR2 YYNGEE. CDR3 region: CASSGTGLEDSPLHF. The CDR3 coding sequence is TGTGCCAGCAGCGGGACAGGGCTTGAGGATTCACCCCTCCACTTT.

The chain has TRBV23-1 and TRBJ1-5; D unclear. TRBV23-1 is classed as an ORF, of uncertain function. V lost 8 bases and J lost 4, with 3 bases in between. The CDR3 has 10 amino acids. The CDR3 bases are TGCGCCAGCGAGAATCAGCCCCAGCATTTT. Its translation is CASENQPQHF.

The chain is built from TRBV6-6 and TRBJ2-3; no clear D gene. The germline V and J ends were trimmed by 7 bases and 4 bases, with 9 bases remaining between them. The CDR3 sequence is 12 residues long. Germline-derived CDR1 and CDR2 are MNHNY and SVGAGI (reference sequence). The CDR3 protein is CASTPRPDTQYF. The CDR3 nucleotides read TGTGCCAGCACCCCTCGCCCAGATACGCAGTATTTT.

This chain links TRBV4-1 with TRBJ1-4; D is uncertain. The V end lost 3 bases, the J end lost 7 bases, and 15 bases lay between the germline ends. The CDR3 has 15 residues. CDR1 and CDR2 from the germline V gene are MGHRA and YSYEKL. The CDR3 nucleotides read TGCGCCAGCAGCCAGAGACCGGGATTGGGTGAAAAACTGTTTTTT. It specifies CASSQRPGLGEKLFF.

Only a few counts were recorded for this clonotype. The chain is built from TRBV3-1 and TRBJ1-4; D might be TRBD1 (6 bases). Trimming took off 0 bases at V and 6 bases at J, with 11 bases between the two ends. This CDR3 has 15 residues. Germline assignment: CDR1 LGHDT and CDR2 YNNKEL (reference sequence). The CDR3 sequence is CASSQDIGGDEKLFF. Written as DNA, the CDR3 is TGTGCCAGCAGCCAAGATATCGGGGGCGATGAAAAACTGTTTTTT.

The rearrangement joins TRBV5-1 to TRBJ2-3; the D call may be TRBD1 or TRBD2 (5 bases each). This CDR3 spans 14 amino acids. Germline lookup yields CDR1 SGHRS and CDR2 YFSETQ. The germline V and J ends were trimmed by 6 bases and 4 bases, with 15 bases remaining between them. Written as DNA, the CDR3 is TGCGCCAGCACCCCCGTCAGGGAGTCAGATACGCAGTATTTT. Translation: CASTPVRESDTQYF.

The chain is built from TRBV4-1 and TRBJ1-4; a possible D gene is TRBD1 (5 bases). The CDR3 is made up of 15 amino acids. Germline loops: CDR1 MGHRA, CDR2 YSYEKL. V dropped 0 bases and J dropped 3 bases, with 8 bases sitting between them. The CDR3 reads CASSQDWGANEKLFF. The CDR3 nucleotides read TGCGCCAGCAGCCAAGACTGGGGGGCTAATGAAAAACTGTTTTTT.

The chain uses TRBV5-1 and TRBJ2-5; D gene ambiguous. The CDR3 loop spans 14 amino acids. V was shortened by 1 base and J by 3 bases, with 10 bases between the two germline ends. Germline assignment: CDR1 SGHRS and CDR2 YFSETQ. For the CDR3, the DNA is TGCGCCAGCAGCTTGTTACAGAGAGAAGAGACCCAGTACTTC. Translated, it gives CASSLLQREETQYF.

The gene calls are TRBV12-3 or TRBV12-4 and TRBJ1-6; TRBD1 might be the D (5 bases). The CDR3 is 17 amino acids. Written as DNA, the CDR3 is TGTACCATCAGTCTTGGGACTGCCGTCGGCGGGGGTTCACCCCTCCACTTT. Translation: CTISLGTAVGGGSPLHF.

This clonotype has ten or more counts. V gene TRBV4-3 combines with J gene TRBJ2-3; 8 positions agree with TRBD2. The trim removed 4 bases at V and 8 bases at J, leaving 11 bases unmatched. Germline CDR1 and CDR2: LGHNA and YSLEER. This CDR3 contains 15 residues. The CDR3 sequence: CASSLVPGLDGTQYF. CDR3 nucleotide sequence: TGCGCCAGCAGCCTCGTCCCGGGACTAGACGGTACGCAGTATTTT.

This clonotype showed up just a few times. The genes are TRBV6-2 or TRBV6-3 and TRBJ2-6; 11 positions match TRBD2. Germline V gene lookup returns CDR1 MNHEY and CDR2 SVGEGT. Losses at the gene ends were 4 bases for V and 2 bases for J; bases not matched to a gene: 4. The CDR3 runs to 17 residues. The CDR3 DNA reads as TGTGCCAGCAGTTCACTACTAGCGGGGGCTGGGGCCAACGTCCTGACTTTC. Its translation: CASSSLLAGAGANVLTF.

The CDR3 is CASSVSVVPRAIQETQYF. DNA of the CDR3: TGTGCCAGCTCAGTTTCGGTAGTTCCGAGAGCTATACAAGAGACCCAGTACTTC. V usage is TRBV12-3 or TRBV12-4 and J usage is TRBJ2-5; the D is unclear. Trimming stripped 8 bases from V and 2 bases from J, with 27 bases between. The CDR3 consists of 18 residues.

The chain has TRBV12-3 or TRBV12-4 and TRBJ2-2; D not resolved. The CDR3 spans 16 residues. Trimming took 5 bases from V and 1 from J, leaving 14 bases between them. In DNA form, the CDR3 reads TGTGCCAGCAGTCCAGATACAGCTGTGAACACCGGGGAGCTGTTTTTT. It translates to CASSPDTAVNTGELFF.

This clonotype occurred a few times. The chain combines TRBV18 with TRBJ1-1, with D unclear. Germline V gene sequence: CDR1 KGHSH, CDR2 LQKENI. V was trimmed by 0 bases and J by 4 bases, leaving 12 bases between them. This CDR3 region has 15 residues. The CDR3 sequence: CASSPPSRPGTEAFF. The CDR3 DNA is TGTGCCAGCTCACCACCTTCAAGGCCGGGCACTGAAGCTTTCTTT. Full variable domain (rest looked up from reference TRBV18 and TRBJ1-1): NAGVMQNPRHLVRRRGQEARLRCSPMKGHSHVYWYRQLPEEGLKFMVYLQKENIIDESGMPKERFSAEFPKEGPSILRIQQVVRGDSAAYFCASSPPSRPGTEAFFGQGTRLTVV.

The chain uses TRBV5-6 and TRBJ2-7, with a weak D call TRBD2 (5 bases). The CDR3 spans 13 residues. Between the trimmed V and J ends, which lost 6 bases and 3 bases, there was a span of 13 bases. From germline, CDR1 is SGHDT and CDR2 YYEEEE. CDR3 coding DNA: TGTGCCAGCATGCGGCTAGCTGGCTACGAGCAGTACGTC. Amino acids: CASMRLAGYEQYV.

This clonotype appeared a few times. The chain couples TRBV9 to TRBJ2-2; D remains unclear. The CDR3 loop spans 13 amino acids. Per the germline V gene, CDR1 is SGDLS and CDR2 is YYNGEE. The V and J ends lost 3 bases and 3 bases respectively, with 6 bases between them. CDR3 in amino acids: CASSGADTGELFF. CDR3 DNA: TGTGCCAGCAGCGGTGCGGACACCGGGGAGCTGTTTTTT.

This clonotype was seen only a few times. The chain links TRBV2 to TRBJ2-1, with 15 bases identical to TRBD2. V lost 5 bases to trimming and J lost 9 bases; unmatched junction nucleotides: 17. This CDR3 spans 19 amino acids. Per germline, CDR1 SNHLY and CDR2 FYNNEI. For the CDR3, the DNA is TGTGCCAGCAGTAAAGATACAGTGTGGACTAGCGGGGGGGTGGCTGAGCAGTTCTTC. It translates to CASSKDTVWTSGGVAEQFF.

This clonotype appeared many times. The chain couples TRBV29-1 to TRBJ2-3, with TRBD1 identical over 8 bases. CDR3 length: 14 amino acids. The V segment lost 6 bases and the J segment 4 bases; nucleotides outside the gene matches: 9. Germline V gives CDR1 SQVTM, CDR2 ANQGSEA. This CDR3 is CSVETGAVSDTQYF. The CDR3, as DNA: TGCAGCGTCGAGACAGGGGCCGTCTCAGATACGCAGTATTTT.

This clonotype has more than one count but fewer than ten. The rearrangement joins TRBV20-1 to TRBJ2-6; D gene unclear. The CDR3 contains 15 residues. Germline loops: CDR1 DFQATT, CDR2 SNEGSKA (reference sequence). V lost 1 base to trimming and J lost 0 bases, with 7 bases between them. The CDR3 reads CSARGGISGANVLTF. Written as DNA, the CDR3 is TGCAGTGCTAGAGGGGGAATCTCTGGGGCCAACGTCCTGACTTTC.

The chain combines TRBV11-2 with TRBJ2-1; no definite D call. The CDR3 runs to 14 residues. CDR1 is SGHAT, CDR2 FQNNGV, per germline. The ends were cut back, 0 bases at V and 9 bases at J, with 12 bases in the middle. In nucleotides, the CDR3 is TGTGCCAGCAGCTTAGAGGCTCCTTTGCCTGAGCAGTTCTTC. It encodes CASSLEAPLPEQFF.

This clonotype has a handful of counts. The CDR3 DNA is TGTGCCAGCAGCGCGGAGGCAGGGGCCCATTCTTATAATTCACCCCTCCACTTT. It codes for CASSAEAGAHSYNSPLHF. This chain joins TRBV9 and TRBJ1-6, with D maybe TRBD1 (6 bases). The length of the CDR3 is 18 residues. Looked up from germline, CDR1 is SGDLS and CDR2 is YYNGEE. Trimming removed 3 bases from V and 4 bases from J, with 20 bases in between.

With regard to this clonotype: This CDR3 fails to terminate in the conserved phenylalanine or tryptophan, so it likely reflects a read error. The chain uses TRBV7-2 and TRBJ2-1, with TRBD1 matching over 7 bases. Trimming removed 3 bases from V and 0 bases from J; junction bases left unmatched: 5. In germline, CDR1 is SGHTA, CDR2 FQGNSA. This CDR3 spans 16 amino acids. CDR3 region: CASSFRQGSSYNEQFL. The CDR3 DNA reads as TGTGCCAGCAGCTTTCGACAGGGAAGCTCCTACAATGAGCAGTTCCTC.

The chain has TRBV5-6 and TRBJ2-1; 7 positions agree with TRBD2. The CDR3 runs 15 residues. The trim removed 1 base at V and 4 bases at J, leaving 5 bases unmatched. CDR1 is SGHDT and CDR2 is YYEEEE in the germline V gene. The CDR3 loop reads CASSLPLAVYNEQFF. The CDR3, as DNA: TGTGCCAGCAGCTTGCCGCTAGCGGTGTACAATGAGCAGTTCTTC.

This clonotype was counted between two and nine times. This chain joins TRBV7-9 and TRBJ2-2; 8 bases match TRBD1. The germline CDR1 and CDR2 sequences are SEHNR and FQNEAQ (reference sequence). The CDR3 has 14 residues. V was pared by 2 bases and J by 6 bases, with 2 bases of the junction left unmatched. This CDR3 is CASSLPGGPGELFF. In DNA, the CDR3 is TGTGCCAGCAGCTTACCAGGGGGCCCCGGGGAGCTGTTTTTT.

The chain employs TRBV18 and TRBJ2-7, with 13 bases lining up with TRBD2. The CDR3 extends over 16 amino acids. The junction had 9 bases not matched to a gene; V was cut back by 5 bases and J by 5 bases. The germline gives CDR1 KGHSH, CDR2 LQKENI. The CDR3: CASSRLAGGSVHEQYF. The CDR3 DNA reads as TGTGCCAGCTCAAGACTAGCGGGGGGTTCGGTCCACGAGCAGTACTTC.

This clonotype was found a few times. The CDR3 DNA sequence: TGCGCCAGCAGCCAAGATGACACGATTGTCGGCTATGGCTACACCTTC. Its protein is CASSQDDTIVGYGYTF. The chain combines TRBV4-1 with TRBJ1-2; D not resolved. This CDR3 is built from 16 residues. CDR1 and CDR2 from the germline V gene are MGHRA and YSYEKL. V lost 0 bases to trimming and J lost 4 bases, with 15 bases between them.